The rows below give T cell receptor beta chains drawn from one sample of a study of blood T cell repertoires in COVID-19. The protocol was immunoSEQ multiplex PCR, while the TCRdb copy is restricted to in-frame clones and leaves out a portion. The sample includes more than 100,000 clones, approximately 90% seen only once; the top ten take 15% to 20%. The specimen sequenced was peripheral blood. Receptors originate from a man aged 50-59 years with active or convalescent COVID-19. CDR3s leave out the opening cysteine and the closing phenylalanine or tryptophan.

j_gene	v_gene	len	CDR3aa
TRBJ2-7	TRBV20-1	9	SARGGYEQY
TRBJ1-1	TRBV15	12	ATSRDLRVTEAF
TRBJ2-2	TRBV2	13	ASSVSQGGTGELF
TRBJ2-7	TRBV19	11	ASRPQGAGEQY
TRBJ2-3	TRBV19	14	ASSLAGGGTRDTQY
TRBJ2-3	TRBV11-3	14	ASSLEPAPGTDTQY
TRBJ2-7	TRBV5-1	13	ASSLDPGAGYEQY
TRBJ1-1	TRBV19	10	ASRRSNTEAF
TRBJ2-5	TRBV21-1	14	ASSNSRDYHQETQY
TRBJ2-5	TRBV7-9	15	ASSPWGTSGSQQTQY
TRBJ2-2	TRBV5-1	14	ASSLTGWANTGELF
TRBJ2-1	TRBV30	15	AWSTSGHYKGTNEQF
TRBJ1-1	TRBV7-2	14	ASSLVGGLSNTEAF
TRBJ2-6	TRBV19	13	ASKTITAGANVLT
TRBJ2-7	TRBV13	11	ASSFVGAYEQY
TRBJ2-1	TRBV24-1	17	ATSDPKRGLKTGGNEQF
TRBJ2-3	TRBV9	14	ASSVVVGGGTDTQY
TRBJ2-5	TRBV12-5	13	ASGLGGGAQETQY
TRBJ2-3	TRBV5-1	11	ASRRGGGDTQY
TRBJ1-6	TRBV12-3/TRBV12-4	10	ASTRQMTPLH
TRBJ1-5	TRBV5-3	14	ARSLRPRGSNQPQH
TRBJ2-3	TRBV5-4	13	ASSLRSLGTDTQY
TRBJ2-3	TRBV20-1	12	SASLRREGDTQY
TRBJ2-7	TRBV2	14	ASSVVALSGMGEQY
TRBJ2-5	TRBV7-7	14	ASSPVGLAGEETQY
TRBJ2-3	TRBV7-6	14	ATRGIAPGHTDTQY
TRBJ2-7	TRBV5-1	12	ASSLISGSYEQY
TRBJ2-3	TRBV28	15	ASSLVIAGGSTDTQY
TRBJ1-5	TRBV5-8	14	ASSLDTGGWDQPQH
TRBJ2-5	TRBV2	15	ASTFSPGQGGRETQY
TRBJ2-1	TRBV3-1/TRBV3-2	13	ASSRRQGGLTEQF
TRBJ2-3	TRBV19	14	ASSPPRQGDTDTQY
TRBJ1-3	TRBV3-1/TRBV3-2	15	ASSLWGSQGPGNTIY
TRBJ2-1	TRBV6-4	13	ASSDVGGAYNEQF
TRBJ2-3	TRBV19	13	ASSTRTSGSPTQY
TRBJ2-1	TRBV19	12	ASSMGGGEHEQF
TRBJ1-6	TRBV4-1	15	ASSPFKDTGDNSPLH
TRBJ2-7	TRBV5-1	14	ASSYRPGQGAYEQY
TRBJ2-2	TRBV29-1	13	SVEGVRRNTGELF
TRBJ2-7	TRBV6-2/TRBV6-3	9	ASSRQYEQY
TRBJ2-2	TRBV9	16	ASSVVASGVRNTGELF
TRBJ2-7	TRBV5-6	14	ASSRDPGLRSYEQY
TRBJ2-3	TRBV14	12	ASSRGLITDTQY
TRBJ2-1	TRBV18	14	ASSILAGAYNNEQF
TRBJ2-7	TRBV5-1	15	ASSPDGGLAGGYEQY